The T cell receptor (beta chain) under discussion was sequenced for a study of blood T cell repertoires in COVID-19. In the study overall: Researchers got acute and convalescent COVID-19 samples from the United States, Italy and Spain. Sources were T cells, B-cell-depleted T cells, or PBMCs; the material itself was cDNA or gDNA.

The V gene's germline CDR1 is MGHRA and CDR2 YSYEKL. V shed 0 bases, J shed 7 bases, and the junction held 15 bases outside the gene matches. The CDR3 consists of 18 residues. Method: immunoSEQ multiplex PCR; TCRdb's copy keeps in-frame clones and lacks some. The repertoire consists of around 40,000 clones, with about nine tenths occurring once and the leading ten covering over 11%. Source material: peripheral blood. The chain has TRBV4-1 and TRBJ2-3; 8 bases agree with TRBD2. The TCR sequence derives from a human donor in a cohort sampled during active COVID-19. CDR3 nucleotide sequence: TGCGCCAGCAGCCAAGACCCCCCTAGTAGCGGGGATTTGAATACGCAGTATTTT. This sequence encodes CASSQDPPSSGDLNTQYF.